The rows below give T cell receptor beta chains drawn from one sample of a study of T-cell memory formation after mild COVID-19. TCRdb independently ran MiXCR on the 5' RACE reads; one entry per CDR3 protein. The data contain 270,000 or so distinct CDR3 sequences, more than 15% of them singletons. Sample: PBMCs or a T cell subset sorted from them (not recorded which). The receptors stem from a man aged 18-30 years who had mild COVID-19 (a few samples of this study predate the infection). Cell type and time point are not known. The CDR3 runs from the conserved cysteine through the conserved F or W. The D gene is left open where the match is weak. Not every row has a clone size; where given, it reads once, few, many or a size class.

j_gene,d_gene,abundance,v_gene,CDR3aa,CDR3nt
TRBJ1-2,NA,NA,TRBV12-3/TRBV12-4,CASTLLDSGGYTF,TGTGCCAGCACTCTTCTGGACTCGGGGGGCTACACCTTC
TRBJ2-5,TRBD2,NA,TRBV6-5,CASSYDPGREETQYF,TGTGCCAGCAGTTACGATCCGGGGAGGGAAGAGACCCAGTACTTC
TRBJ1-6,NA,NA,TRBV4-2,CASSQVSSPLHF,TGTGCCAGCAGCCAAGTGAGTTCACCCCTCCACTTT
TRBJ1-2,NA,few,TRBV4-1,CASSQEIGGFYGYTF,TGCGCCAGCAGCCAAGAAATCGGGGGCTTCTATGGCTACACCTTC
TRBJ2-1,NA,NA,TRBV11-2,CASSLPIYPKTVF,TGTGCCAGCAGCTTACCTATATACCCTAAGACGGTCTTC
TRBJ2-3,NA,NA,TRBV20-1,CSTQPGPYTDTQYF,TGCAGTACCCAACCGGGACCATACACAGATACGCAGTATTTT
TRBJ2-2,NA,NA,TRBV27,CASSLTPIGELFF,TGTGCCAGCAGTTTAACCCCGATCGGGGAGCTGTTTTTT
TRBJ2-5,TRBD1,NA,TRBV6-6,CASSSGTGIQETQYF,TGTGCCAGCAGCTCCGGGACAGGAATCCAAGAGACCCAGTACTTC
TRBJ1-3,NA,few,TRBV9,CASSVMGGNTIYF,TGTGCCAGCAGCGTGATGGGAGGAAACACCATATATTTT
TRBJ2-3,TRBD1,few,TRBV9,CASSVAWGQGRDTQYF,TGTGCCAGCAGCGTAGCTTGGGGACAGGGAAGAGATACGCAGTATTTT
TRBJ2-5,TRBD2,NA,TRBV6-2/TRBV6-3,CASIPGTTQETQYF,TGTGCCAGCATCCCCGGGACTACTCAAGAGACCCAGTACTTC
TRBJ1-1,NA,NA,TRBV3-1,CASSQPSYGGAAFF,TGTGCCAGCAGCCAACCCAGTTATGGTGGGGCAGCTTTCTTT
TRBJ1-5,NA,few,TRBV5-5,CASSSGHTGSNQPQHF,TGTGCCAGCAGCTCGGGGCACACAGGTAGCAATCAGCCCCAGCATTTT
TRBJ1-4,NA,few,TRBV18,CASSPQEGQQKLFF,TGTGCCAGCTCACCACAAGAAGGGCAGCAAAAACTGTTTTTT
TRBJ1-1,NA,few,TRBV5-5,CASSLRQDYTEAFF,TGTGCCAGCAGCTTGCGGCAGGATTACACTGAAGCTTTCTTT
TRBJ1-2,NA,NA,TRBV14,CASTPAAGNYGYTF,TGTGCCAGCACCCCGGCGGCAGGAAACTATGGCTACACCTTC
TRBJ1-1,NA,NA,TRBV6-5,CASSYTGGAEAFF,TGTGCCAGCAGTTACACGGGAGGCGCTGAAGCTTTCTTT
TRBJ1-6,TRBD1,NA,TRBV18,CASSPSGRGASPLHF,TGTGCCAGCTCACCATCGGGCAGGGGGGCTTCACCCCTCCACTTT
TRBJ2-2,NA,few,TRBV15,CATSTRKGTGPNTGELFF,TGTGCCACCAGCACGAGAAAGGGTACGGGCCCGAACACCGGGGAGCTGTTTTTT
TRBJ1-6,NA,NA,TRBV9,CASSGFRKTEPNSPLHF,TGTGCCAGCAGCGGTTTTAGGAAGACAGAGCCGAATTCACCCCTCCACTTT
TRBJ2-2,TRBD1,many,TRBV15,CATRIQGFPTGELFF,TGTGCCACCAGAATACAGGGGTTCCCCACCGGGGAGCTGTTTTTT
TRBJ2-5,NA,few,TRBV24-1,CATSPLAGETQYF,TGTGCCACCAGTCCCCTAGCTGGGGAGACCCAGTACTTC
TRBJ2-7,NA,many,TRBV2,CASSESEGLYEQYF,TGTGCCAGCAGTGAAAGTGAGGGGTTGTACGAGCAGTACTTC
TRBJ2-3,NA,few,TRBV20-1,CSAPRSTDTQYF,TGCAGTGCTCCTAGGAGCACAGATACGCAGTATTTT
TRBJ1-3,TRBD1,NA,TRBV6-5,CASNPTGPFVDTIYF,TGTGCCAGCAACCCGACAGGGCCTTTTGTTGACACCATATATTTT
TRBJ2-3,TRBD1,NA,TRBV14,CASSSQGAGTDTQYF,TGTGCCAGCAGCTCACAGGGGGCCGGCACAGATACGCAGTATTTT
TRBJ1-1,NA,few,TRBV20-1,CSARVILAGAYTEAFF,TGCAGTGCTAGAGTGATACTTGCAGGGGCATACACTGAAGCTTTCTTT
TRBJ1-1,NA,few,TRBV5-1,CASSSTGSNTEAFF,TGCGCCAGCAGCTCCACAGGGTCGAACACTGAAGCTTTCTTT
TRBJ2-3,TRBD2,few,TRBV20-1,CSARLAAVTDTQYF,TGCAGTGCTAGACTAGCGGCGGTCACAGATACGCAGTATTTT
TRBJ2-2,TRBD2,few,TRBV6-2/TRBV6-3,CATGLAGAGELFF,TGTGCCACCGGACTAGCGGGGGCCGGGGAGCTGTTTTTT
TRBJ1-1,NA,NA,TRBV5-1,CASADGGRDTEAFF,TGCGCCAGCGCGGATGGGGGTAGGGACACTGAAGCTTTCTTT
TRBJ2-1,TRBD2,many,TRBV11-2,CASSVAGEYNEQFF,TGTGCCAGCAGCGTAGCGGGGGAGTACAATGAGCAGTTCTTC
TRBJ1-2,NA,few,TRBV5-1,CASSPDEEYGYTF,TGCGCCAGCAGTCCGGACGAGGAATATGGCTACACCTTC
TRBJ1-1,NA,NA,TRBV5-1,CASTATVNTEAFF,TGCGCCAGCACCGCTACAGTAAACACTGAAGCTTTCTTT
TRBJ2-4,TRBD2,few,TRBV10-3,CAISESGLSGILAKNIQYF,TGTGCCATCAGTGAGTCGGGACTTAGCGGGATCCTAGCCAAAAACATTCAGTACTTC
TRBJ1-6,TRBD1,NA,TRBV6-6,CASILTRDRGLRNNSPLHF,TGTGCCAGCATCCTGACACGGGACAGGGGGTTGAGGAATAATTCACCCCTCCACTTT
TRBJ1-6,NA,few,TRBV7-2,CASSLAPLWRPNSPLHF,TGTGCCAGCAGCTTAGCCCCACTTTGGCGGCCCAATTCACCCCTCCACTTT
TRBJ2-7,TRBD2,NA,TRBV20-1,CSARASGGDTPYEQYF,TGCAGTGCTAGAGCGAGCGGGGGGGATACCCCGTACGAGCAGTACTTC
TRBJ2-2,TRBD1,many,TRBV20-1,CSARDGGQPMTGELFF,TGCAGTGCTAGAGATGGGGGACAGCCCATGACCGGGGAGCTGTTTTTT
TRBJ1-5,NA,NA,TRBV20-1,CSARVGTHGDQPQHF,TGCAGTGCTAGAGTGGGGACCCACGGTGATCAGCCCCAGCATTTT
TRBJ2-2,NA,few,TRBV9,CASSVFSNPGGASGELFF,TGTGCCAGCAGCGTATTCTCAAACCCTGGTGGAGCTTCCGGGGAGCTGTTTTTT
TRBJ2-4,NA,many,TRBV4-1,CASSQRGWGVSENIQYF,TGCGCCAGCAGCCAGAGGGGTTGGGGGGTCAGCGAAAACATTCAGTACTTC
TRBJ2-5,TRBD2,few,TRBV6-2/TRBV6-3,CASSYTGTSGETQYF,TGTGCCAGCAGTTACACCGGGACTAGCGGAGAGACCCAGTACTTC
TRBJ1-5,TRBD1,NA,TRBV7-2,CASSLEGTGRRPQHF,TGTGCCAGCAGCTTAGAAGGGACAGGGCGTCGGCCCCAGCATTTT
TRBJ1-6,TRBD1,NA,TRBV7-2,CASRLGGQGNSPLHF,TGTGCCAGCAGACTAGGGGGACAGGGTAATTCACCCCTCCACTTT
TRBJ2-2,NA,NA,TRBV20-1,CSAPRDGNTGELFF,TGCAGTGCCCCTAGGGACGGCAACACCGGGGAGCTGTTTTTT
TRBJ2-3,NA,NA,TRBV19,CASRRDGETDTQYF,TGTGCCAGTAGAAGGGACGGGGAGACAGATACGCAGTATTTT
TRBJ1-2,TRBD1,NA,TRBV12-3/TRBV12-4,CASTRDSPNYGYTF,TGTGCCAGCACCCGGGACAGTCCTAACTATGGCTACACCTTC
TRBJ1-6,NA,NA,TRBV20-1,CSALDAQGNSPLHF,TGCAGTGCCCTAGACGCGCAGGGTAATTCACCCCTCCACTTT